The present T cell receptor beta chain was sequenced within a study of T cells in Graves' hyperthyroidism and ophthalmopathy. What was amplified from RNA transcripts were TCR beta CDR3 regions. An initial round of RT-PCR targeting the TCR CDR3 relied on the HTBI primer set. TCRdb recomputed calls from the multiplex PCR reads with MiXCR, one row per CDR3 protein. This sample has 300,000 to 400,000 distinct CDR3 sequences, with roughly 20% found just once. CDR3 size: 19 residues. The germline V gene encodes CDR1 DFQATT and CDR2 SNEGSKA (reference sequence). V was clipped by 0 bases and J by 5 bases; unmatched bases: 18.

The sequence was collected from a man between 18 and 29 years old with Graves' ophthalmopathy. Specimen: blood. The chain links TRBV20-1 to TRBJ2-1; 8 bases fit TRBD2. CDR3 sequence: CSARDSGSGRPFVDNEQFF. CDR3 DNA sequence: TGCAGTGCTAGAGATTCCGGGAGCGGGAGACCCTTCGTGGACAATGAGCAGTTCTTC.